This T cell receptor beta chain was sequenced for a study of T-cell reconstitution after alpha-beta-depleted transplantation in children. In germline, CDR1 is MNHEY, CDR2 SMNVEV (reference sequence). V lost 0 bases and J lost 3, with 7 bases in between. The CDR3 covers 14 residues. Unique molecular identifiers were incorporated during preparation of the TCRbeta library. MiXCR, run by TCRdb on the PCR reads, gives a single entry per CDR3 protein. The data contain about 230,000 distinct CDR3 sequences, 12% of them seen just once; the ten biggest clones take up 2.6%. The sample in question was PBMCs from the stem cell graft donor, obtained from the stem cell graft. The TCR comes from a human donor who donated a stem cell graft to a child with acute lymphoblastic leukemia. The J gene is TRBJ2-3, the V gene TRBV27; the D is unclear. This chain's CDR3 is CASSLSLTTDTQYF. Written as DNA, the CDR3 is TGTGCCAGCAGTTTATCGCTGACGACAGATACGCAGTATTTT.